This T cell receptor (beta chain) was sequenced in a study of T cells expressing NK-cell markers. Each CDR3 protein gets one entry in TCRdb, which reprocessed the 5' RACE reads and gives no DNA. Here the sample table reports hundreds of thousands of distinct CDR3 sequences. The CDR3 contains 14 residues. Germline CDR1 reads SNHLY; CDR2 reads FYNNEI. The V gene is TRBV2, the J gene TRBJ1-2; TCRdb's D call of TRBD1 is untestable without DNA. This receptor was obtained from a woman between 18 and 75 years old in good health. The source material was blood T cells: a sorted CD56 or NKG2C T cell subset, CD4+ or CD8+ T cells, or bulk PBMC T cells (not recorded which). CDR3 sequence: CASSDHWEGDVLTF.